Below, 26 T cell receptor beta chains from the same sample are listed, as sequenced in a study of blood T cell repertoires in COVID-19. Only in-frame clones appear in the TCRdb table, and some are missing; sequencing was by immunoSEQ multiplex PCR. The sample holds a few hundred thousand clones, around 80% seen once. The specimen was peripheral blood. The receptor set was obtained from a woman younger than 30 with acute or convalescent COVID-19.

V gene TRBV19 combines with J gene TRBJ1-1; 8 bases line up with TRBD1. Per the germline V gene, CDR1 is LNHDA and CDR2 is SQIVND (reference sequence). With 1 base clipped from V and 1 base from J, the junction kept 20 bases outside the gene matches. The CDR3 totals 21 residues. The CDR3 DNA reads TGTGCCAGTAGTATAGGACAGGGGAGACACACAACCACCCCCGGGAACACTGAAGCTTTCTTT. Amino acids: CASSIGQGRHTTTPGNTEAFF.

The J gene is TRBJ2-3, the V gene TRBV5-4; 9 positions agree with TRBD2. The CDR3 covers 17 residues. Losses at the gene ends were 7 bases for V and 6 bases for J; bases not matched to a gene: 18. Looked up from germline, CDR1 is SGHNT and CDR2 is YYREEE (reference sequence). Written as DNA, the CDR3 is TGTGCCAGCGCTTATGTACATTCTGCGGGAGGGCCGGATACGCAGTATTTT. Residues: CASAYVHSAGGPDTQYF.

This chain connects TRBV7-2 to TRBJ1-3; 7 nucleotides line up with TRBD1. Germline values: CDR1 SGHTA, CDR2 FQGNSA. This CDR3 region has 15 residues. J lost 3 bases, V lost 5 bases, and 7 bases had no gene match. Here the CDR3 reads CASSVQQGYGNTIYF. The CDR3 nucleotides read TGTGCCAGCAGCGTCCAACAGGGGTATGGAAACACCATATATTTT.

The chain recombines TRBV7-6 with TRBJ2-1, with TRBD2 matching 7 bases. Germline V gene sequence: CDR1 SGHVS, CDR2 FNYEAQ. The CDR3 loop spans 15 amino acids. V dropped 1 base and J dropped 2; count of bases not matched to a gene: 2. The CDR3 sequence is CASSLGSGPYNEQFF. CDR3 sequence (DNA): TGTGCCAGCAGCTTAGGTAGCGGGCCCTACAATGAGCAGTTCTTC. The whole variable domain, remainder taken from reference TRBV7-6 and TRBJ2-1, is GAGVSQSPRYKVTKRGQDVALRCDPISGHVSLYWYRQALGQGPEFLTYFNYEAQQDKSGLPNDRFSAERPEGSISTLTIQRTEQRDSAMYRCASSLGSGPYNEQFFGPGTRLTVL.

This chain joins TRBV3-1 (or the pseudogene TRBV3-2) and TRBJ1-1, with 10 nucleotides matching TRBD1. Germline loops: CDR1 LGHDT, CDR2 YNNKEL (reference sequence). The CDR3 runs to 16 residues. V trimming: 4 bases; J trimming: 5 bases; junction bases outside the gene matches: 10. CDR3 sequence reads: CASSLGTGVLWTEAFF. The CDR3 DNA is TGTGCCAGCAGCCTAGGGACAGGGGTACTATGGACTGAAGCTTTCTTT.

The CDR3 protein is CASSLGDREYEQYF. CDR3 DNA sequence: TGTGCCAGCAGCTTAGGGGACAGAGAGTACGAGCAGTACTTC. This chain connects TRBV13 to TRBJ2-7; the D gene is possibly TRBD1 (6 bases). With 0 bases removed from V and 4 bases from J, the gap between germline ends came to 10 bases. Looked up from germline, CDR1 is PRHDT and CDR2 is FYEKMQ (reference sequence). This CDR3 region has 14 residues. Full variable domain (remainder filled in from reference TRBV13 and TRBJ2-7): AAGVIQSPRHLIKEKRETATLKCYPIPRHDTVYWYQQGPGQDPQFLISFYEKMQSDKGSIPDRFSAQQFSDYHSELNMSSLELGDSALYFCASSLGDREYEQYFGPGTRLTVT.

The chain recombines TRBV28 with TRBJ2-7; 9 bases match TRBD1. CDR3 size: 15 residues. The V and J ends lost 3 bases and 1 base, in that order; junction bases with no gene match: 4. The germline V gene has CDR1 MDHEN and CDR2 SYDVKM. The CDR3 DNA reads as TGTGCCAGCAGTTTCGTCGGGACAGGGTCCTACGAGCAGTACTTC. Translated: CASSFVGTGSYEQYF. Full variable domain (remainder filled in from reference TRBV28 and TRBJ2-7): DVKVTQSSRYLVKRTGEKVFLECVQDMDHENMFWYRQDPGLGLRLIYFSYDVKMKEKGDIPEGYSVSREKKERFSLILESASTNQTSMYLCASSFVGTGSYEQYFGPGTRLTVT.

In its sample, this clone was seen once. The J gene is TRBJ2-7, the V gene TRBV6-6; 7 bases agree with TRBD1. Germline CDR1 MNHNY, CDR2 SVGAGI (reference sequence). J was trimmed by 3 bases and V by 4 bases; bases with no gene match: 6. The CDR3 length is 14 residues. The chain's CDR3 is CASSFLDRDYEQYF. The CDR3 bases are TGTGCCAGCAGTTTTCTAGACAGGGACTACGAGCAGTACTTC.

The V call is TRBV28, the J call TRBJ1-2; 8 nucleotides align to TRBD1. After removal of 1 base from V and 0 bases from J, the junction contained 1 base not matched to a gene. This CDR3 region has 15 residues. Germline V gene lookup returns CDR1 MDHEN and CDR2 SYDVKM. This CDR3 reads CASSLLTGANYGYTF. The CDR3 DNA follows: TGTGCCAGCAGTTTATTGACAGGGGCTAACTATGGCTACACCTTC.

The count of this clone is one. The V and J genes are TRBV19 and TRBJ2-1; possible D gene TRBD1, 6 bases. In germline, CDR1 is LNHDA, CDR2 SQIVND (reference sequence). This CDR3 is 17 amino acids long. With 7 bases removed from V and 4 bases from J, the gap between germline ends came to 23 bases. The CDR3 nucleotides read TGTGCCAGTATGAGTTTGCGCCGGGACAAGTTTTACAATGAGCAGTTCTTC. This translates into CASMSLRRDKFYNEQFF.

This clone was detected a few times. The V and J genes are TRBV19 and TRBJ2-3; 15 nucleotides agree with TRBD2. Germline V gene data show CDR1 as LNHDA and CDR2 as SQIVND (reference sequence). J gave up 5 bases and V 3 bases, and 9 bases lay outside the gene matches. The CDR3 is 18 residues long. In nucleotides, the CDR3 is TGTGCCAGTAGTATCGGACTAGCGGGAGGGGTGTTTGGAGATACGCAGTATTTT. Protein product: CASSIGLAGGVFGDTQYF.

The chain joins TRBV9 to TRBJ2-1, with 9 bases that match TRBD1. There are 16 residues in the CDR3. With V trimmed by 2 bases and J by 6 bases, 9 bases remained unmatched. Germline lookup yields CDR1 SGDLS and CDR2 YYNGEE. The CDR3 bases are TGTGCCAGCAGCGTGCGTACAGGGGGCGCACCCAATGAGCAGTTCTTC. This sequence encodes CASSVRTGGAPNEQFF.

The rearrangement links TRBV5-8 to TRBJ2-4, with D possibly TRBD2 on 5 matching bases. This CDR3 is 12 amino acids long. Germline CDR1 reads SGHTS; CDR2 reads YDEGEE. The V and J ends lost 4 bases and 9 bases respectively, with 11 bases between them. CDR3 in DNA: TGTGCCAGCAGCGCGGACTGGGGCATTCAGTACTTC. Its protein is CASSADWGIQYF. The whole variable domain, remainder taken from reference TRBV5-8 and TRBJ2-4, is EAGVTQSPTHLIKTRGQQATLRCSPISGHTSVYWYQQALGLGLQFLLWYDEGEERNRGNFPPRFSGRQFPNYSSELNVNALELEDSALYLCASSADWGIQYFGAGTRLSVL.

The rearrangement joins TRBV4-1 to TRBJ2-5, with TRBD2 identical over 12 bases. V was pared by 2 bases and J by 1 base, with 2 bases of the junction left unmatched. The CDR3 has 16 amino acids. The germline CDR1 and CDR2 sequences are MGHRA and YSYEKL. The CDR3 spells CASSQLGLAGQETQYF. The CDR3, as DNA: TGCGCCAGCAGCCAATTGGGACTAGCGGGCCAAGAGACCCAGTACTTC.

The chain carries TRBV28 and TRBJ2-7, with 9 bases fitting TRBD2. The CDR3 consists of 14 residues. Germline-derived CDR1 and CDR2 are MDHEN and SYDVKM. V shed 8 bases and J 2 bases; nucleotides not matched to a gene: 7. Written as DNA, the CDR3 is TGTGCCAGCGGAACTAGCGGGTCGACCTACGAGCAGTACTTC. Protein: CASGTSGSTYEQYF.

CDR3: CASSQVAGFNNEQFF. CDR3 bases: TGTGCCAGCAGCCAAGTGGCAGGGTTTAACAATGAGCAGTTCTTC. This chain uses TRBV3-1 (or the pseudogene TRBV3-2) with TRBJ2-1, with TRBD1 as a possible D gene (5 bases). The germline gives CDR1 LGHDT, CDR2 YNNKEL (reference sequence). V shed 1 base and J shed 5 bases, with 12 bases lying between them. CDR3 length: 15 residues.

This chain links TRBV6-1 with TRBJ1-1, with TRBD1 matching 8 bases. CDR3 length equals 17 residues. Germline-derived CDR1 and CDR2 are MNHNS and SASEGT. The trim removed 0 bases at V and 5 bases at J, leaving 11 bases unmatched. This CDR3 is CASSEANIGQGGTEAFF. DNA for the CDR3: TGTGCCAGCAGTGAAGCCAATATCGGACAGGGCGGGACTGAAGCTTTCTTT.

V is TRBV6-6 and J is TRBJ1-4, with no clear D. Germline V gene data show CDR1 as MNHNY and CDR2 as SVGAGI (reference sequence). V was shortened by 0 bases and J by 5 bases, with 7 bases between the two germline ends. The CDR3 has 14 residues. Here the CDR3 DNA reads TGTGCCAGCAGTTACTCCGGAGGGAATGAAAAACTGTTTTTT. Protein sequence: CASSYSGGNEKLFF.

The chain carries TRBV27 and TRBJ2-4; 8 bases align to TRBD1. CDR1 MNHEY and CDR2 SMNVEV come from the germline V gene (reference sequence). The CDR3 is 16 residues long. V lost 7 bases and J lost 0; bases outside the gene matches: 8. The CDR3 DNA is TGTGCCAGCACCCCCAGACAGGGGCTAGCCAAAAACATTCAGTACTTC. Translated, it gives CASTPRQGLAKNIQYF.

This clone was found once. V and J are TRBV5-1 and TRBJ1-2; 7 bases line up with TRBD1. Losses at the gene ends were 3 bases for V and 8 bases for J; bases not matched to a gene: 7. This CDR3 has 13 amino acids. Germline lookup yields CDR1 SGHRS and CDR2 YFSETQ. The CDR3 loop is CASSWAGGLGYTF. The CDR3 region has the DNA TGCGCCAGCAGCTGGGCAGGGGGACTCGGCTACACCTTC.

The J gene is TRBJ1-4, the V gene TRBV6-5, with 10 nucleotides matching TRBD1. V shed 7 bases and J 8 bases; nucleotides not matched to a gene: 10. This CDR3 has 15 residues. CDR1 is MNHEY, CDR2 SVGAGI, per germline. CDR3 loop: CASNQAGQGREKLFF. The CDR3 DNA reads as TGTGCCAGCAACCAAGCGGGACAGGGGAGGGAAAAACTGTTTTTT.

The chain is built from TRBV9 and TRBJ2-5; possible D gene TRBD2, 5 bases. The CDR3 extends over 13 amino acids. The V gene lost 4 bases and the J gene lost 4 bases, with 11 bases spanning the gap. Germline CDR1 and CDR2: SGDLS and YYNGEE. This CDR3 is CASSPGFLETQYF. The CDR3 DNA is TGTGCCAGCAGCCCGGGATTTTTAGAGACCCAGTACTTC.

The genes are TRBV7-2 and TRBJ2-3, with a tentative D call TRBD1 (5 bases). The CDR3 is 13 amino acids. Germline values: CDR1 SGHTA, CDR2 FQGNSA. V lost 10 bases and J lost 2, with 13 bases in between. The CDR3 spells CATDSWNTDTQYF. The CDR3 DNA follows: TGTGCCACCGACAGCTGGAACACAGATACGCAGTATTTT.

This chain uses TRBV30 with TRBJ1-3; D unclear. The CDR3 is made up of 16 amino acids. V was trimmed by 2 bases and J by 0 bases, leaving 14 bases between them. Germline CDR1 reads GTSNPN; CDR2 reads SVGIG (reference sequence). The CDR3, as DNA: TGTGCCTGGAGTCCTCACAGACAAAACTCTGGAAACACCATATATTTT. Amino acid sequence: CAWSPHRQNSGNTIYF.

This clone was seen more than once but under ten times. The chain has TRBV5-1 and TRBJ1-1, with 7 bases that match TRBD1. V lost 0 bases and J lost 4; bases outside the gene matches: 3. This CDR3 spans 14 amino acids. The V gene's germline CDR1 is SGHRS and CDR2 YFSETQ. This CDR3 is CASSLEAGGTEAFF. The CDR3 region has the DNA TGCGCCAGCAGCTTGGAGGCAGGGGGCACTGAAGCTTTCTTT.

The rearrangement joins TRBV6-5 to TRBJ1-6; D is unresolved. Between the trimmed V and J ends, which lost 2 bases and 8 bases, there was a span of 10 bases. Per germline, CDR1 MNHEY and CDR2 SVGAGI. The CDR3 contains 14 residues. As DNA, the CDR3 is TGTGCCAGCAGTTACGGGCCAGACGATTCACCCCTCCACTTT. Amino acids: CASSYGPDDSPLHF.